The 20 T cell receptor beta chains listed next were all sequenced from one sample in a study of memory CD8 T cells in hepatitis C reinfection (dated by TCRdb to 2017 to 2019). Library construction relied on the immunoSEQ multiplex PCR assay. Here the immuneACCESS table is served through TCRdb, limited to in-frame sequences with V and J called. Missing clones are a known gap in these copies; in checked studies unresolved V genes cover under half, and the rest lacks a known reason. Counted in this sample were over 45,000 clones; around 92% of them appeared once. The ten largest account for roughly 1% of the sample. According to the study, the label for this sample's time point signals: pre-reinfection, 55 to 20 weeks before reinfection detection. Sorted cells were sequenced directly ex vivo, with no in vitro expansion before TCR sequencing. Sequencing used naive CD8+ T cells sorted from blood. The sample's cell subset or site label, decoded: total naive CD8+CD45RO- T cells. These receptors were collected from a man between 18 and 35 years old with hepatitis C virus infection.

The chain joins TRBV5-1 to TRBJ2-7, with 11 bases matching TRBD2. V dropped 2 bases and J dropped 2; count of bases not matched to a gene: 6. This CDR3 spans 16 amino acids. CDR1 is SGHRS, CDR2 YFSETQ, per germline. CDR3 DNA: TGCGCCAGCAGCTTCGCACTAGCGGGAGAGACCTACGAGCAGTACTTC. It yields the protein CASSFALAGETYEQYF.

This rearrangement joins TRBV19 to TRBJ1-5; the match to TRBD1 covers 9 bases. Germline trimming cut 10 bases from V and 7 bases from J; bases unmatched to any gene: 11. The CDR3 loop spans 14 amino acids. Germline-derived CDR1 and CDR2 are LNHDA and SQIVND (reference sequence). In DNA form, the CDR3 reads TGTGCCACTGGGACAGGGACGGGCGGCCAGCCCCAGCATTTT. Encoded protein: CATGTGTGGQPQHF.

This chain uses TRBV7-6 with TRBJ2-2; TRBD1 matches 8 bases. The CDR3 runs 18 residues. With V trimmed by 3 bases and J by 2 bases, 11 bases remained unmatched. The germline V gene has CDR1 SGHVS and CDR2 FNYEAQ. The CDR3 bases are TGTGCCAGCAGCTTCAGCACCGGGACAGGCGATAACACCGGGGAGCTGTTTTTT. Translation gives CASSFSTGTGDNTGELFF.

This clone was recorded once. The rearrangement uses TRBV6-1 and TRBJ2-5; a weak D match, TRBD1 (6 bases). V lost 5 bases, J lost 4 bases, and 11 bases lay in between. The CDR3 has 13 amino acids. Germline V gene sequence: CDR1 MNHNS, CDR2 SASEGT. The CDR3 region has the DNA TGTGCCAGCAGTTCAGGGGTGGTAGAGACCCAGTACTTC. This translates into CASSSGVVETQYF.

This chain uses TRBV6-4 with TRBJ2-1; D possibly corresponds to TRBD1 (5 bases). The CDR3 sequence is 14 residues long. The germline gives CDR1 MRHNA, CDR2 SNTAGT. Trimming shortened V by 2 bases and J by 4 bases, and 9 bases separated the two germline ends. CDR3 coding DNA: TGTGCCAGCAGTGACGGGTCAGGGTACAATGAGCAGTTCTTC. Translating it yields CASSDGSGYNEQFF.

The chain couples TRBV4-1 to TRBJ2-7; TRBD2 aligns across 7 bases. The germline gives CDR1 MGHRA, CDR2 YSYEKL. V was pared by 5 bases and J by 4 bases, with 11 bases of the junction left unmatched. The CDR3 spans 15 residues. The CDR3 protein is CASSSVVTAGYEQYF. The DNA for the CDR3 is TGCGCCAGCAGCTCAGTTGTCACAGCGGGGTACGAGCAGTACTTC.

The rearrangement joins TRBV2 to TRBJ2-3; 11 positions match TRBD2. Germline V CDR1 and CDR2: SNHLY, FYNNEI. This CDR3 is 16 amino acids long. J lost 5 bases, V lost 2 bases, and 6 bases had no gene match. Written as DNA, the CDR3 is TGTGCCAGCAGTGAATATAGCGGGGGGGCAAGAGATACGCAGTATTTT. Residues: CASSEYSGGARDTQYF.

The sample holds a few counts of this clone. The genes are TRBV6-6 and TRBJ2-1; no definite D call. V lost 10 bases, J lost 7 bases, and 14 bases lay in between. CDR1 is MNHNY, CDR2 SVGAGI, per germline (reference sequence). The CDR3 length is 12 residues. The CDR3 nucleotides are TGTGCCACCTCCCCTATCGGGAATGAGCAGTTCTTC. Amino acids: CATSPIGNEQFF.

In this sample, this clone turned up once. The chain couples TRBV6-5 to TRBJ2-5, with D uncertain. The V end lost 0 bases, the J end lost 1 base, and 9 bases lay between the germline ends. CDR1 is MNHEY and CDR2 is SVGAGI in the germline V gene. The length of the CDR3 is 15 residues. The DNA for the CDR3 is TGTGCCAGCAGTTACTCGTCGGCAGGCCAAGAGACCCAGTACTTC. It is translated as CASSYSSAGQETQYF.

This chain uses TRBV28 with TRBJ2-7; 7 bases fit TRBD1. V lost 10 bases, J lost 0 bases, and 6 bases stayed unmatched. This CDR3 has 13 residues. The germline V gene has CDR1 MDHEN and CDR2 SYDVKM. The CDR3 is CATGQENSYEQYF. As DNA, the CDR3 is TGTGCCACCGGACAGGAGAACTCCTACGAGCAGTACTTC.

The chain links TRBV7-2 to TRBJ1-4; 7 bases are shared with TRBD1. The CDR3 extends over 14 amino acids. V shed 7 bases and J 7 bases; nucleotides not matched to a gene: 9. CDR1 and CDR2 (germline): SGHTA, FQGNSA. This CDR3 reads CASTLDRMTEKLFF. CDR3 in DNA: TGTGCCAGCACCCTGGACAGGATGACTGAAAAACTGTTTTTT.

The J gene is TRBJ2-2, the V gene TRBV27; TRBD2 matches 9 bases. This CDR3 is 17 amino acids long. The germline V gene has CDR1 MNHEY and CDR2 SMNVEV (reference sequence). Losses at the gene ends were 5 bases for V and 1 base for J; bases not matched to a gene: 8. CDR3 region: CASSILSAGGNTGELFF. Here the CDR3 DNA reads TGTGCCAGCAGTATACTCTCAGCGGGGGGGAACACCGGGGAGCTGTTTTTT.

The rearrangement joins TRBV7-6 to TRBJ2-1; the match to TRBD1 covers 7 bases. Trimming removed 5 bases from V and 3 bases from J; junction bases left unmatched: 7. CDR3 size: 15 residues. Per the germline V gene, CDR1 is SGHVS and CDR2 is FNYEAQ. CDR3 region: CASSTRDSNYNEQFF. The CDR3 DNA follows: TGTGCCAGCAGCACCCGGGACAGTAACTACAATGAGCAGTTCTTC.

In this sample, this clone turned up a few times. The V call is TRBV6-5, the J call TRBJ1-1; D may be TRBD1 (5 bases). V lost 2 bases and J 1 base, leaving 8 bases between the germline ends. This CDR3 contains 14 residues. Germline-derived CDR1 and CDR2 are MNHEY and SVGAGI. In DNA form, the CDR3 reads TGTGCCAGCAGTTACCGGGGGGGGAACACTGAAGCTTTCTTT. Its protein is CASSYRGGNTEAFF.

The chain combines TRBV28 with TRBJ1-6; unclear D gene. V lost 1 base and J 9 bases, leaving 10 bases between the germline ends. The CDR3 has 14 residues. Germline lookup yields CDR1 MDHEN and CDR2 SYDVKM. CDR3 region: CASSLSGNGSPLHF. The CDR3 nucleotides read TGTGCCAGCAGTTTATCGGGGAATGGTTCACCCCTCCACTTT.

This clone was seen just once. The chain links TRBV6-1 to TRBJ2-7; D may be TRBD1 (5 bases). The germline gives CDR1 MNHNS, CDR2 SASEGT. The CDR3 has 13 amino acids. Trimming removed 6 bases at V and 4 bases at J, with 13 bases between. CDR3 nucleotides: TGTGCCAGCAGCCCGGACATGTGGTACGAGCAGTACTTC. This encodes CASSPDMWYEQYF.

The chain recombines TRBV5-4 with TRBJ2-5; 8 bases are shared with TRBD1. Germline V gene lookup returns CDR1 SGHNT and CDR2 YYREEE (reference sequence). CDR3 length equals 16 residues. Losses at the gene ends were 4 bases for V and 2 bases for J; bases not matched to a gene: 10. In DNA form, the CDR3 reads TGTGCCAGCAGCCCGGACCTCGGACAGGGTCAAGAGACCCAGTACTTC. It yields the protein CASSPDLGQGQETQYF.

The chain combines TRBV7-9 with TRBJ2-5; 9 bases align to TRBD1. Germline V gene data show CDR1 as SEHNR and CDR2 as FQNEAQ (reference sequence). The CDR3 sequence is 14 residues long. With 4 bases clipped from V and 2 bases from J, the junction kept 2 bases outside the gene matches. CDR3 region: CASSWGTGQETQYF. CDR3 coding DNA: TGTGCCAGCAGCTGGGGGACAGGGCAAGAGACCCAGTACTTC.

This chain connects TRBV28 to TRBJ1-6; TRBD1 agrees at 9 bases. CDR1 and CDR2 (germline): MDHEN, SYDVKM. This CDR3 spans 15 amino acids. V lost 5 bases to trimming and J lost 8 bases; unmatched junction nucleotides: 7. The chain's CDR3 is CASSAWTGADSPLHF. The CDR3 DNA reads TGTGCCAGCAGTGCTTGGACAGGGGCGGATTCACCCCTCCACTTT.

CDR3 in amino acids: CASSDSSNALETQYF. DNA for the CDR3: TGTGCCAGTAGCGACTCCTCTAATGCCTTAGAGACCCAGTACTTC. The chain links TRBV19 to TRBJ2-5; D gene ambiguous. This CDR3 is built from 15 residues. Germline lookup yields CDR1 LNHDA and CDR2 SQIVND (reference sequence). V was trimmed by 6 bases and J by 4 bases, leaving 18 bases between them. The variable domain in full, completed from reference TRBV19 and TRBJ2-5, reads DGGITQSPKYLFRKEGQNVTLSCEQNLNHDAMYWYRQDPGQGLRLIYYSQIVNDFQKGDIAEGYSVSREKKESFPLTVTSAQKNPTAFYLCASSDSSNALETQYFGPGTRLLVL.